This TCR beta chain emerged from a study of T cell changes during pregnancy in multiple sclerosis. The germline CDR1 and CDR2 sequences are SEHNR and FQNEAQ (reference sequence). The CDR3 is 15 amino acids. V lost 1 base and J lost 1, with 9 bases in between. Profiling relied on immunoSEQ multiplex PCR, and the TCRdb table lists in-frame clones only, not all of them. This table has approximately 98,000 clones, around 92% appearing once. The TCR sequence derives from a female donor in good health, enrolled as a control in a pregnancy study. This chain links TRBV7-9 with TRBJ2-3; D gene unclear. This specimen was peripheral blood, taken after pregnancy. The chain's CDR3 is CASSLDGGGTDTQYF. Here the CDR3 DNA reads TGTGCCAGCAGCTTAGATGGCGGCGGCACAGATACGCAGTATTTT.